This T cell receptor beta chain came from a study of T cells in narcolepsy. Generated by immunoSEQ multiplex PCR, the TCRdb table keeps only in-frame clones and is missing some. The data show approximately 28,000 clones, more than 75% seen once. CDR3 length equals 15 residues. The V end lost 7 bases, the J end lost 4 bases, and 19 bases lay between the germline ends. Germline V gene lookup returns CDR1 SEHNR and CDR2 FQNEAQ (reference sequence). Sequenced: memory (CD45RA-) CD4+ T cells from blood. The receptor was derived from a human donor in good health. This chain joins TRBV7-9 and TRBJ1-2, with a tentative D call TRBD1 (5 bases). Here the CDR3 reads CASIETGTEFYGYTF. In DNA form, the CDR3 reads TGTGCCAGCATCGAGACGGGGACGGAATTCTATGGCTACACCTTC.